These T cell receptor beta chains were read from a single sample in a study of shared clonotypes between healthy human individuals. Clones were read by immunoSEQ multiplex PCR, and TCRdb kept only the in-frame ones, dropping some. The sample lists over a million clones; 98% were seen once. Sequencing was done on a sample of naive CD4+ T cells sorted from blood. These receptor sequences come from a man aged 30 to 45 in good health. Both conserved end residues are part of each CDR3. The order of the fields is clone size, J gene, V gene, D gene, CDR3 DNA, CDR3 protein. D genes are given only for firm matches. Clone size is shown for a subset of rows, as once, few, many or a class of expanded clone.

-	TRBJ2-1	TRBV5-1	TRBD2	TGCGCCAGCAGCGGTAGCGGGGGCTCCTACAATGAGCAGTTCTTC	CASSGSGGSYNEQFF
-	TRBJ2-6	TRBV29-1	-	TGCAGCGTTGTCTTGGTGTCCGGACATTCCAACGTCCTGACTTTC	CSVVLVSGHSNVLTF
-	TRBJ2-7	TRBV6-6	TRBD2	TGTGCCAGCAGTTACTCGGCGAGCGGGAGGACCTACGAGCAGTACTTC	CASSYSASGRTYEQYF
-	TRBJ1-5	TRBV7-8	-	TGTGCCAGCAGCTTAGGAGGAGGAGGCAATCAGCCCCAGCATTTT	CASSLGGGGNQPQHF
-	TRBJ2-5	TRBV15	-	TGTGCCACCAGCACCGAGTCAGAGACCCAGTACTTC	CATSTESETQYF
-	TRBJ2-7	TRBV27	-	TGTGCCAGCCTTGCCCTCGGGAACGAGCAGTACTTC	CASLALGNEQYF
-	TRBJ1-2	TRBV7-9	-	TGTGCCAGCAGCCCGAGGGGGGCGGATGGCTACACCTTC	CASSPRGADGYTF
-	TRBJ1-4	TRBV29-1	TRBD1	TGCAGCGTTGAATCGGGACAGGGGTATGAAAAACTGTTTTTT	CSVESGQGYEKLFF
-	TRBJ2-2	TRBV7-3	-	TGTGCCAGCAGCTTGGATCTAGATACCACCGGGGAGCTGTTTTTT	CASSLDLDTTGELFF
-	TRBJ1-1	TRBV19	-	TGTGCCAGTAGTATAGTTGGGACGTTGAACACTGAAGCTTTCTTT	CASSIVGTLNTEAFF
once	TRBJ1-5	TRBV29-1	-	TGCAGCGTTTCGGACAGAGGCAATCAGCCCCAGCATTTT	CSVSDRGNQPQHF
-	TRBJ2-5	TRBV15	TRBD2	TGTGCCACCAGCAGAGAACTAGCGGGAGGTGAGACCCAGTACTTC	CATSRELAGGETQYF
-	TRBJ2-7	TRBV6-5	-	TGTGCCAGCAAAACTTACAGGGATAACTACGAGCAGTACTTC	CASKTYRDNYEQYF